The sequence of this T cell receptor (beta chain) was determined in a study (TCRdb year 2017). A note on the overall study: The study used sequence and structural analyses to characterize human CD8+ TCR repertoires recognizing immunodominant viral antigens. Study-wide conclusions, independent of this receptor: According to the report, the CD8+ TCR repertoires were highly diverse, and those specific to different immunodominant viral antigens were distinct from each other.

Concerning this clonotype: Its specific antigen is unknown. At one of its ends the junction is not consistent with the germline gene, which may arise from a read error.

The CDR3 starts with the cysteine, ends with the phenylalanine, and has 13 residues. Kept here is only the CDR3 DNA, which spans 39 bases and is read in frame from base 1. The germline V gene (reference sequence) specifies LNHDA as CDR1 and SQIVND as CDR2. TCRdb lists the instrument as Illumina HiSeq 2500. TCRdb applied fastp at Q25 and MiXCR to the public reads, then kept only in-frame beta chains. Every entry covers one CDR3 protein and lists the most common genes and DNA from its rows. This sample lists 900 to 1,400 distinct CDR3 sequences; less than 45% were detected once. The ten largest make up approximately 65% of the sample.

This clonotype was sampled from a male donor. The sequence links TRBV19 to TRBJ2-7, with the D gene call left open. The sample was CD8+ T cells (not recorded whether cultured). The CDR3 reads as follows: CASSIRAAYGQYF. Read as DNA, the sequence is TGTGCCAGTAGTATTCGGGCAGCCTACGGGCAGTACTTC.